This is a list of T cell receptor beta chains from one sample in a study of technical replicates of blood from a handful of donors. TCRdb keeps only in-frame clones here, not all; method: immunoSEQ multiplex PCR. Here the sample spans 74,000 or so clones, just under 95% being singletons. Specimen: T cells isolated from PBMCs. The receptor source for this set is a human donor in good health. CDR3s include the opening cysteine and the closing phenylalanine or tryptophan. The D gene is left open where the match is weak. Only part of the rows carry a size: once, few, many, or a class if the clone is expanded.

NA	TRBV19	NA	TRBJ2-1	TGTGCCAGTAGTATCGCGGGGAATGAGCAGTTCTTC	CASSIAGNEQFF
NA	TRBV5-1	NA	TRBJ2-7	TGCGCCAGCAGCTTGTTGGAAGAGGGTTTCTACGAGCAGTACTTC	CASSLLEEGFYEQYF
NA	TRBV11-3	NA	TRBJ2-3	TGTGCCAGCAGCTTAGGTATCCAGGGTGAAGATACGCAGTATTTT	CASSLGIQGEDTQYF
NA	TRBV28	NA	TRBJ2-1	TGTGCCAGCAGTTTGGAGGTCAATGAGCAGTTCTTC	CASSLEVNEQFF
NA	TRBV11-3	NA	TRBJ2-7	TGTGCCAGCAGCCTCGGGAACGAGCAGTACTTC	CASSLGNEQYF
NA	TRBV6-5	NA	TRBJ1-1	TGTGCCAGCAGAAACGGCGAGGTCAACACTGAAGCTTTCTTT	CASRNGEVNTEAFF
NA	TRBV6-5	NA	TRBJ2-7	TGTGCCAGCAGTACGAAGACAGTCTCCTACGAGCAGTACTTC	CASSTKTVSYEQYF
NA	TRBV6-5	TRBD2	TRBJ2-1	TGTGCCAGCAGCCCCAGACAAGGGACTATCAATGAGCAGTTCTTC	CASSPRQGTINEQFF
NA	TRBV7-3	TRBD1	TRBJ2-1	TGTGCCAGCAGCCGCCTCAGGGGGCTTGACAATGAGCAGTTCTTC	CASSRLRGLDNEQFF
once	TRBV29-1	TRBD2	TRBJ2-1	TGCAGCGTTTCGACTAGCGTCCACAATGAGCAGTTCTTC	CSVSTSVHNEQFF
NA	TRBV9	TRBD2	TRBJ2-1	TGTGCCAGCAGCGTCAGCGGGAGTCCCTACAATGAGCAGTTCTTC	CASSVSGSPYNEQFF
NA	TRBV6-6	TRBD2	TRBJ2-3	TGTGCCAGCAGGTCCGGACTAGCGGGAGTAGTGGATACGCAGTATTTT	CASRSGLAGVVDTQYF
NA	TRBV11-2	TRBD1	TRBJ2-7	TGTGCCAGCAGCAGCTACAGGGGGCTGATCTCCTACGAGCAGTACTTC	CASSSYRGLISYEQYF
NA	TRBV4-1	TRBD2	TRBJ2-1	TGCGCCAGCAGCCAACCGCTCAGCGGGAACTCCTACAATGAGCAGTTCTTC	CASSQPLSGNSYNEQFF
NA	TRBV2	NA	TRBJ2-3	TGTGCCAGCATGTGGGGCCCGAGCACAGATACGCAGTATTTT	CASMWGPSTDTQYF
NA	TRBV11-2	TRBD2	TRBJ2-1	TGTGCCAGCAGCTTCGGGACTAGCGGGAGGGCCGCGAATGAGCAGTTCTTC	CASSFGTSGRAANEQFF
NA	TRBV5-1	NA	TRBJ1-2	TGCGCCAGCAGCTTTCGGAGGCGTTATGGCTACACCTTC	CASSFRRRYGYTF
NA	TRBV5-1	TRBD2	TRBJ2-1	TGCGCCAGCAGCTCCGGACTAGCGGTTATGCACCACAATGAGCAGTTCTTC	CASSSGLAVMHHNEQFF
once	TRBV5-1	NA	TRBJ2-7	TGCGCCAGTGAGACAGGCAATAAGGGTGACGAGCAGTACTTC	CASETGNKGDEQYF
NA	TRBV6-6	NA	TRBJ1-2	TGTGCCAGCAGTTACCGGGAATCTTCGATGGGCTACACCTTC	CASSYRESSMGYTF
NA	TRBV27	NA	TRBJ1-2	TGTGCCAGCAGTTTAATCAGGGATGGTGGCTACACCTTC	CASSLIRDGGYTF
NA	TRBV6-5	NA	TRBJ2-3	TGTGCCAGCAGTTGGGCTGGAGGGACGGTGACAGATACGCAGTATTTT	CASSWAGGTVTDTQYF
NA	TRBV7-9	NA	TRBJ2-1	TGTGCCAGCAGCCCTTGGACTACCCACGATGAGCAGTTCTTC	CASSPWTTHDEQFF
NA	TRBV28	TRBD2	TRBJ2-1	TGTGCCAGCAGTTTAGAGCGGGAGCTGAGTGAGCAGTTCTTC	CASSLERELSEQFF
NA	TRBV10-1	TRBD2	TRBJ2-3	TGCGCCAGCAGTGAGCGGAGCGGGAGGGCGACAGATACGCAGTATTTT	CASSERSGRATDTQYF
NA	TRBV30	NA	TRBJ1-5	TGTGCCTGGAGTGATCAGACGGGGCCCCAGCATTTT	CAWSDQTGPQHF
NA	TRBV27	NA	TRBJ2-2	TGTGCCAGCAGTAACTATGGTCCGGAGCTGTTTTTT	CASSNYGPELFF
once	TRBV2	NA	TRBJ2-1	TGTGCCAGCAGTGCCTTGAATGAGCAGTTCTTC	CASSALNEQFF
NA	TRBV5-1	NA	TRBJ2-7	TGCGCCAGCAGCTTGGGACGGGGATATGGGGAGCAGTACTTC	CASSLGRGYGEQYF
NA	TRBV6-5	NA	TRBJ2-1	TGTGCCAGCAGTAAGCGACTAGGCTACAATGAGCAGTTCTTC	CASSKRLGYNEQFF
NA	TRBV15	TRBD1	TRBJ2-2	TGTGCCACCAGCAGATCGAGACAGGGTTCGATGACCGGGGAGCTGTTTTTT	CATSRSRQGSMTGELFF
NA	TRBV11-3	TRBD1	TRBJ2-1	TGTGCCAGCAGCCCTCGACAGGGACACAATGAGCAGTTCTTC	CASSPRQGHNEQFF
NA	TRBV7-2	NA	TRBJ2-7	TGTGCCAGCAGCTCGAACAGGGTTTCCTACGAGCAGTACTTC	CASSSNRVSYEQYF
NA	TRBV11-2	NA	TRBJ2-7	TGTGCCAGCAGCTTAGCAGGGTCCTACGAGCAGTACTTC	CASSLAGSYEQYF
once	TRBV28	NA	TRBJ2-2	TGTGCCAGCAGTTTATTATCCCCCTTAGCGGTCACCGGGGAGCTGTTTTTT	CASSLLSPLAVTGELFF
few	TRBV28	TRBD1	TRBJ1-1	TGTGCCAGCAGTGGGACAGGGTGGCGTAAAGCGAACACTGAAGCTTTCTTT	CASSGTGWRKANTEAFF
NA	TRBV19	TRBD2	TRBJ2-1	TGTGCCAGTAGTATACTAGCGGGAGTGGGTAATGAGCAGTTCTTC	CASSILAGVGNEQFF
NA	TRBV9	TRBD2	TRBJ2-1	TGTGCCTCGGGACTAGCGCACAATGAGCAGTTCTTC	CASGLAHNEQFF
NA	TRBV9	NA	TRBJ1-2	TGTGCCAGCAGCACAGGGAATCTCCATGGCTACACCTTC	CASSTGNLHGYTF
once	TRBV6-5	NA	TRBJ1-1	TGTGCCAGCAGTTACTCGGGGAGTGCTTTCTTT	CASSYSGSAFF
NA	TRBV2	TRBD1	TRBJ1-1	TGTGCCAGCAGTGACCGACAGGGAGGCTCATCAGCTTTCTTT	CASSDRQGGSSAFF
NA	TRBV7-6	NA	TRBJ2-3	TGTGCCAGCAGCTTAGAGGCGGGCGTGCAGTATTTT	CASSLEAGVQYF
NA	TRBV2	TRBD1	TRBJ1-5	TGTGCCAGCAGGGGACAGGTGTTGAGCAATCAGCCCCAGCATTTT	CASRGQVLSNQPQHF
NA	TRBV10-3	NA	TRBJ2-5	TGTGCCATCAGTGAGTCACTGGACAGCGAGACCCAGTACTTC	CAISESLDSETQYF
NA	TRBV7-8	TRBD2	TRBJ2-1	TGTGCCAGCAGCAGTCGACTAGCGGGAGAGGGCAATGAGCAGTTCTTC	CASSSRLAGEGNEQFF
NA	TRBV18	TRBD1	TRBJ1-2	TGTGCCAGCTCACCGGGACAGCGATATGGCTACACCTTC	CASSPGQRYGYTF
once	TRBV27	NA	TRBJ2-2	TGTGCCAGCAGTTTATGGCAGGGGAGAGGCGGGGAGCTGTTTTTT	CASSLWQGRGGELFF
NA	TRBV11-3	TRBD1	TRBJ2-7	TGTGCCAGCAGCTTTACAGGGGTGGGCTACGAGCAGTACTTC	CASSFTGVGYEQYF
NA	TRBV6-1	TRBD2	TRBJ2-1	TGTGCCAGCAGTTCCCGACTAGCGGGTTACAATGAGCAGTTCTTC	CASSSRLAGYNEQFF
NA	TRBV7-9	NA	TRBJ2-7	TGTGCCAGCAGCTTAGAAGAGGGGGTGGGCAGGCATATAAGAGTCGAGCAGTACTTC	CASSLEEGVGRHIRVEQYF
NA	TRBV10-3	NA	TRBJ1-1	TGTGCCATCAAGGACACTTCTGAAGCTTTCTTT	CAIKDTSEAFF